This T cell receptor (beta chain) was observed in a study of shared clonotypes between healthy human individuals. General study points: Roughly 5% of naive CD4 clonotypes were shared across four donors. Lower generation probabilities were found for non-shared clonotypes than for those shared by all four donors.

Profiling relied on immunoSEQ multiplex PCR, and the TCRdb table lists in-frame clones only, not all of them. The table lists some 1.5 million clones, approximately 96% of them singletons, with approximately 1.1% in the top ten. Concerning this clone itself: Its antigen remains unidentified.

Adults of Caucasian background living in Nashville, Tennessee made up all donors. The CDR3 extends over 14 amino acids. Trimming took 2 bases from V and 6 from J; bases not matched to a gene: 5. From germline, CDR1 is MNHEY and CDR2 SVGAGI. The origin of this receptor is a man in his thirties or forties in good health. This chain uses TRBV6-5 with TRBJ2-3, with 7 bases lining up with TRBD2. The sample taken for sequencing was naive CD4+ T cells sorted from blood. Noted subset: CD45RA+ positively selected. CDR3 bases: TGTGCCAGCAGTTACACCACACTAGCGGATACGCAGTATTTT. Encoded protein: CASSYTTLADTQYF.